These T cell receptor beta chains were read from a single sample in a study of cytomegalovirus exposure and HLA in healthy donors. The assay was immunoSEQ multiplex PCR, and TCRdb's table has in-frame clones only and misses some. The sample holds about 93,000 clones, about 82% seen once. Material: PBMCs. Receptors originate from a man aged 25-40 years in good health and CMV-seronegative. Each CDR3 is given with its conserved first and last residue. A D gene is named only where the DNA matches it firmly. Size tells how often a clone was seen (once, few, many) or the class of an expanded clone, and some rows leave it out.

few	-	TRBJ1-3	TRBV10-2	CASSVRDTYSGNTIYF	TGCGCCAGCAGTGTGAGGGATACTTACTCTGGAAACACCATATATTTT
-	TRBD1	TRBJ1-2	TRBV7-2	CASSLGGGGNYGYTF	TGTGCCAGCAGCTTAGGAGGGGGCGGCAACTATGGCTACACCTTC
-	TRBD2	TRBJ2-2	TRBV5-1	CASSLAGTSSLQNTGELFF	TGCGCCAGCAGCTTGGCCGGGACTAGCAGCCTACAGAACACCGGGGAGCTGTTTTTT
-	TRBD1	TRBJ1-4	TRBV18	CASSLKTGDEKLFF	TGTGCCAGCTCACTAAAGACAGGGGATGAAAAACTGTTTTTT
few	-	TRBJ1-5	TRBV4-2	CASSQEGQGGGKGQPQHF	TGTGCCAGCAGCCAAGAGGGCCAGGGAGGAGGCAAGGGTCAGCCCCAGCATTTT
medium-sized	-	TRBJ2-6	TRBV29-1	CSVSGRSSGANVLTF	TGCAGCGTTTCAGGCAGATCCTCTGGGGCCAACGTCCTGACTTTC
-	-	TRBJ2-1	TRBV10-3	CAISQPGTGYNEQFF	TGTGCCATCAGCCAGCCCGGCACAGGGTACAATGAGCAGTTCTTC
few	-	TRBJ1-3	TRBV7-9	CASTAGNTIYF	TGTGCCAGCACAGCGGGAAACACCATATATTTT
-	-	TRBJ1-1	TRBV28	CASSGHTEAFF	TGTGCCAGCAGTGGACATACTGAAGCTTTCTTT
-	TRBD1	TRBJ2-2	TRBV14	CASSLQGVNTGELFF	TGTGCCAGCAGCCTACAGGGGGTGAACACCGGGGAGCTGTTTTTT
-	-	TRBJ2-1	TRBV7-2	CASSLAGSRHNEQFF	TGTGCCAGCAGCTTAGCGGGGAGTCGCCACAATGAGCAGTTCTTC
-	-	TRBJ1-1	TRBV5-1	CASSLEAGSEEAFF	TGCGCCAGCAGCTTGGAAGCAGGATCTGAGGAAGCTTTCTTT
-	-	TRBJ2-7	TRBV10-1	CASSAPQASEQYF	TGCGCCAGCAGTGCCCCTCAGGCGTCCGAGCAGTACTTC
-	TRBD1	TRBJ2-2	TRBV19	CASSIPGRGLTGELFF	TGTGCCAGTAGTATCCCTGGAAGGGGGCTCACCGGGGAGCTGTTTTTT
-	TRBD2	TRBJ2-7	TRBV19	CASSIVPGGDYEQYF	TGTGCCAGTAGTATAGTCCCGGGGGGGGACTACGAGCAGTACTTC
-	TRBD2	TRBJ2-1	TRBV4-3	CASSSSGGYNEQFF	TGCGCCAGCAGCAGTAGCGGGGGGTACAATGAGCAGTTCTTC
once	TRBD1	TRBJ2-2	TRBV6-4	CASSDRGHGELFF	TGTGCCAGCAGTGACAGGGGGCACGGGGAGCTGTTTTTT
-	-	TRBJ2-5	TRBV27	CASTPGVGIQETQYF	TGTGCCAGCACCCCGGGGGTAGGAATCCAAGAGACCCAGTACTTC
-	TRBD2	TRBJ2-1	TRBV5-1	CASSLRLAFNEQFF	TGCGCCAGCAGCTTGAGACTAGCGTTCAATGAGCAGTTCTTC
few	-	TRBJ2-3	TRBV5-1	CASSLRGTQRDTQYF	TGCGCCAGCAGCTTGCGTGGGACTCAGAGAGATACGCAGTATTTT
-	TRBD1	TRBJ2-7	TRBV11-1	CASSSGQGGYEQYF	TGTGCCAGCAGCTCCGGACAGGGCGGCTACGAGCAGTACTTC
once	-	TRBJ2-7	TRBV28	CASSFGGQPYEQYF	TGTGCCAGCAGTTTCGGGGGTCAGCCCTACGAGCAGTACTTC
once	TRBD1	TRBJ2-1	TRBV7-9	CASSLSGGHYNEQFF	TGTGCCAGCAGCTTATCAGGGGGACACTACAATGAGCAGTTCTTC
-	-	TRBJ1-1	TRBV2	CASSEVSRVTEAFF	TGTGCCAGCAGTGAAGTTTCCAGGGTGACTGAAGCTTTCTTT
-	-	TRBJ1-1	TRBV6-5	CASSDPDKWVFESFF	TGTGCCAGCTCCGACCCAGACAAGTGGGTATTTGAGTCTTTCTTT
-	-	TRBJ2-2	TRBV6-1	CASSEIGATGELFF	TGTGCCAGCAGTGAAATAGGGGCCACCGGGGAGCTGTTTTTT
-	-	TRBJ2-7	TRBV4-2	CASSRLWDSAYEQYF	TGTGCCAGCAGCCGTCTCTGGGACTCCGCCTACGAGCAGTACTTC
-	-	TRBJ2-2	TRBV7-8	CASSLVGGDTGELFF	TGTGCCAGCAGCTTAGTCGGAGGGGACACCGGGGAGCTGTTTTTT
-	TRBD1	TRBJ1-4	TRBV19	CASSATGATNEKLFF	TGTGCCAGTAGTGCCACAGGGGCAACTAATGAAAAACTGTTTTTT
-	-	TRBJ2-7	TRBV25-1	CASRPNSGSGSEQYF	TGTGCCAGCAGACCCAACTCGGGGAGTGGTAGTGAGCAGTACTTC
few	-	TRBJ2-7	TRBV28	CASTPGTISTYEQYF	TGTGCCAGCACACCCGGGACAATCAGCACCTACGAGCAGTACTTC
-	TRBD2	TRBJ2-7	TRBV5-1	CASSLGLAGVDEQYF	TGCGCCAGCAGCTTGGGACTAGCGGGAGTTGACGAGCAGTACTTC
-	-	TRBJ1-3	TRBV19	CASTVFGNTIYF	TGTGCCAGTACCGTTTTTGGAAACACCATATATTTT
-	-	TRBJ1-2	TRBV27	CASSLGQDYGYTF	TGTGCCAGCAGTTTGGGTCAGGACTATGGCTACACCTTC
-	-	TRBJ2-7	TRBV29-1	CSALPGAERSEQYF	TGCAGCGCCCTCCCAGGGGCGGAAAGAAGCGAGCAGTACTTC
-	-	TRBJ2-1	TRBV6-4	CASSLQPGWSYNEQFF	TGTGCCAGCAGCCTCCAACCGGGTTGGTCCTACAATGAGCAGTTCTTC
few	TRBD1	TRBJ2-7	TRBV27	CASRPGQVTYEQYF	TGTGCCAGCAGACCCGGACAGGTAACCTACGAGCAGTACTTC
-	-	TRBJ1-3	TRBV5-1	CASSLGAADGNTIYF	TGCGCCAGCAGCTTGGGAGCTGCGGATGGAAACACCATATATTTT
-	-	TRBJ1-1	TRBV30	CAWGTGLNTEAFF	TGTGCCTGGGGTACAGGCTTGAACACTGAAGCTTTCTTT
-	TRBD1	TRBJ2-5	TRBV7-2	CASSSYRGQETQYF	TGTGCCAGCAGCTCTTACAGGGGGCAAGAGACCCAGTACTTC
-	-	TRBJ1-6	TRBV5-6	CASSLIPAGFRAPLHF	TGTGCCAGCAGCTTAATCCCGGCCGGGTTTCGGGCACCCCTCCACTTT
once	TRBD1	TRBJ2-4	TRBV5-1	CASSDGQGLAKNIQYF	TGCGCCAGCAGCGACGGACAGGGGCTAGCCAAAAACATTCAGTACTTC
-	TRBD1	TRBJ1-2	TRBV15	CATSRLGQGYGYTF	TGTGCCACCAGCAGGCTCGGACAGGGGTATGGCTACACCTTC
once	TRBD1	TRBJ2-5	TRBV29-1	CSLRQGGETQYF	TGCAGCTTAAGACAGGGGGGGGAGACCCAGTACTTC
-	TRBD2	TRBJ2-3	TRBV9	CASSFSAGGRSDTQYF	TGTGCCAGCAGCTTTTCAGCGGGGGGGCGATCAGATACGCAGTATTTT
-	-	TRBJ2-4	TRBV9	CASSRSRGREGTKNIQYF	TGTGCCAGCAGTCGGTCTAGGGGGAGGGAAGGAACCAAAAACATTCAGTACTTC
-	-	TRBJ1-1	TRBV7-9	CASSPGGTEAFF	TGTGCCAGCAGCCCCGGGGGGACTGAAGCTTTCTTT
-	TRBD1	TRBJ2-7	TRBV19	CASSFGTGGFYEQYF	TGTGCCAGTAGTTTTGGGACAGGGGGCTTCTACGAGCAGTACTTC
-	-	TRBJ1-3	TRBV30	CAWVGLSGNTIYF	TGTGCCTGGGTGGGACTCTCTGGAAACACCATATATTTT
few	TRBD2	TRBJ2-3	TRBV6-4	CASSVFSGSTDTQYF	TGTGCCAGCAGTGTTTTTAGCGGGAGCACAGATACGCAGTATTTT